Below, 30 T cell receptor beta chains from the same sample are listed, as sequenced in a study of T cell responses to AZD1222 COVID-19 vaccine. Profiling relied on immunoSEQ multiplex PCR, and the TCRdb table lists in-frame clones only, not all of them. The table shows more than 70,000 clones, with approximately 90% occurring only once. The sequenced sample was peripheral blood, obtained 28 days after the second AZD1222 dose. All receptors derive from an adult who received the AZD1222 COVID-19 vaccine.

CDR3 loop: CASSNDRVAQPQHF. In nucleotides, the CDR3 is TGTGCCAGCAGCAATGACAGGGTAGCTCAGCCCCAGCATTTT. The rearrangement joins TRBV7-9 to TRBJ1-5, with 7 bases lining up with TRBD1. CDR3 length: 14 amino acids. The junction had 7 bases not matched to a gene; V was cut back by 5 bases and J by 6 bases. The germline gives CDR1 SEHNR, CDR2 FQNEAQ (reference sequence).

This chain links TRBV11-3 with TRBJ1-1, with D possibly being TRBD1 (6 bases). Trimming left V 1 base short and J 5 bases short, with 11 bases between. CDR1 is SGHNT, CDR2 YENEEA, per germline. This CDR3 is built from 14 residues. CDR3 amino acids: CASSLGGLGTEAFF. CDR3 DNA: TGTGCCAGCAGCTTAGGGGGGCTGGGGACTGAAGCTTTCTTT.

This chain joins TRBV7-9 and TRBJ2-6; D call uncertain. The CDR3 sequence is 16 residues long. CDR1 and CDR2 from the germline V gene are SEHNR and FQNEAQ (reference sequence). Trimming cost V 1 base and J 4 bases, with 11 bases left between them. DNA of the CDR3: TGTGCCAGCAGCTTAGGGGGATCCCCCGGGGCCAACGTCCTGACTTTC. Translation gives CASSLGGSPGANVLTF.

This clone came up once. The V and J genes are TRBV7-9 and TRBJ1-1, with D perhaps TRBD1 (6 bases). Per the germline V gene, CDR1 is SEHNR and CDR2 is FQNEAQ (reference sequence). The CDR3 length is 14 residues. The V end lost 5 bases, the J end lost 3 bases, and 13 bases lay between the germline ends. CDR3 coding DNA: TGTGCCAGCAGCACGACAGGCATCTACACTGAAGCTTTCTTT. This sequence encodes CASSTTGIYTEAFF.

A single count supports this clone. The CDR3, as DNA: TGTGCCAGCAGCCCCAAAGGAGGGGCCTATGGCTACACCTTC. It specifies CASSPKGGAYGYTF. J is TRBJ1-2 and V is TRBV7-6, with D possibly matching TRBD1 (5 bases). Germline CDR1 reads SGHVS; CDR2 reads FNYEAQ. There are 14 residues in the CDR3. The germline V and J ends were trimmed by 5 bases and 4 bases, with 14 bases remaining between them. Full variable domain (missing parts from reference TRBV7-6 and TRBJ1-2): GAGVSQSPRYKVTKRGQDVALRCDPISGHVSLYWYRQALGQGPEFLTYFNYEAQQDKSGLPNDRFSAERPEGSISTLTIQRTEQRDSAMYRCASSPKGGAYGYTFGSGTRLTVV.

The CDR3: CASSEDYPGAEQFF. DNA of the CDR3: TGTGCCAGCAGCGAGGACTACCCAGGGGCTGAGCAGTTCTTC. The chain carries TRBV9 and TRBJ2-1; either TRBD1 or TRBD2 may supply D (6 bases each). Germline V gene lookup returns CDR1 SGDLS and CDR2 YYNGEE. This CDR3 spans 14 amino acids. V shed 3 bases and J shed 9 bases, with 16 bases lying between them.

The chain recombines TRBV6-1 with TRBJ1-3; D remains unclear. CDR1 is MNHNS, CDR2 SASEGT, per germline. Trimming left V 1 base short and J 0 bases short, with 13 bases between. The CDR3 is made up of 17 amino acids. Here the CDR3 DNA reads TGTGCCAGCAGTGAAGTCGTCCGCGTAAGCTCTGGAAACACCATATATTTT. Encoded protein: CASSEVVRVSSGNTIYF.

This clone was detected only a few times. CDR3 residues: CASSFYYEQYF. The CDR3, as DNA: TGTGCCAGCAGTTTCTACTACGAGCAGTACTTC. The chain links TRBV6-2 or TRBV6-3 to TRBJ2-7, with D hard to call. The CDR3 is 11 amino acids. The V gene's germline CDR1 is MNHEY and CDR2 SVGEGT. V was pared by 4 bases and J by 3 bases, with 4 bases between.

This clone was seen once. The CDR3 DNA reads TGTGCCAGCAGCCCCCGACACATCACAGATACGCAGTATTTT. Translated: CASSPRHITDTQYF. This chain connects TRBV7-9 to TRBJ2-3; no firm D call. Trimming removed 5 bases at V and 2 bases at J, with 11 bases between. The CDR3 has 14 amino acids. Germline loops: CDR1 SEHNR, CDR2 FQNEAQ (reference sequence).

This chain connects TRBV28 to TRBJ1-3; D remains ambiguous. The germline V and J ends were trimmed by 2 bases and 0 bases, with 11 bases remaining between them. The CDR3 is 16 amino acids. From germline, CDR1 is MDHEN and CDR2 SYDVKM. The CDR3 here is CASSLRPRSSGNTIYF. The CDR3 region has the DNA TGTGCCAGCAGTTTACGGCCACGAAGCTCTGGAAACACCATATATTTT.

This chain links TRBV27 with TRBJ1-5; 8 positions match TRBD1. Trimming took 5 bases from V and 3 from J; bases not matched to a gene: 9. The length of the CDR3 is 16 residues. Germline CDR1 and CDR2: MNHEY and SMNVEV (reference sequence). The CDR3 sequence: CASSPSDRANNQPQHF. The CDR3 DNA is TGTGCCAGCAGTCCGTCGGACAGGGCAAACAATCAGCCCCAGCATTTT.

This chain links TRBV7-9 with TRBJ1-4; D gene ambiguous. This CDR3 contains 12 residues. CDR1 is SEHNR and CDR2 is FQNEAQ in the germline V gene (reference sequence). V was trimmed by 6 bases and J by 8 bases, leaving 10 bases between them. This CDR3 is CASREIGEKLFF. The CDR3 nucleotides read TGTGCCAGCAGAGAAATAGGGGAAAAACTGTTTTTT. Based on the CDR3 plus reference TRBV7-9 and TRBJ1-4, the full variable domain is DTGVSQNPRHKITKRGQNVTFRCDPISEHNRLYWYRQTLGQGPEFLTYFQNEAQLEKSRLLSDRFSAERPKGSFSTLEIQRTEQGDSAMYLCASREIGEKLFFGSGTQLSVL.

The rearrangement joins TRBV3-1 (or the pseudogene TRBV3-2) to TRBJ2-5; D is perhaps TRBD1 (7 bases). V lost 3 bases and J lost 5, with 16 bases in between. Germline V lookup: CDR1 LGHDT, CDR2 YNNKEL (reference sequence). CDR3 length equals 15 residues. In DNA, the CDR3 is TGTGCCAGCAGCCATGCTACAGGGGCGGGGGAGACCCAGTACTTC. Protein sequence: CASSHATGAGETQYF.

This chain connects TRBV27 to TRBJ2-7, with D maybe TRBD1 (6 bases). In germline, CDR1 is MNHEY, CDR2 SMNVEV (reference sequence). The germline V and J ends were trimmed by 6 bases and 2 bases, with 14 bases remaining between them. The CDR3 loop spans 14 amino acids. The CDR3 bases are TGTGCCAGCAGGATCAACAGGGACGCCTACGAGCAGTACTTC. Its protein is CASRINRDAYEQYF.

The chain uses TRBV11-2 and TRBJ2-7; 7 nucleotides line up with TRBD1. V was pared by 6 bases and J by 2 bases, with 7 bases of the junction left unmatched. There are 14 residues in the CDR3. Per germline, CDR1 SGHAT and CDR2 FQNNGV. The CDR3 DNA reads as TGTGCCAGCAGTTATAACAGGGGCCCCTACGAGCAGTACTTC. It yields the protein CASSYNRGPYEQYF.

The chain recombines TRBV27 with TRBJ2-7; 8 nucleotides agree with TRBD2. In germline, CDR1 is MNHEY, CDR2 SMNVEV (reference sequence). The CDR3 loop spans 13 amino acids. V lost 8 bases, J lost 3 bases, and 6 bases stayed unmatched. CDR3 sequence reads: CASSTSGGYEQYF. The CDR3 DNA is TGTGCCAGCTCTACTAGCGGAGGCTACGAGCAGTACTTC.

The CDR3 DNA sequence: TGTGCCAGCAGCCCCTGGTGTAATTCACCCCTCCACTTT. Residues: CASSPWCNSPLHF. The chain has TRBV4-2 and TRBJ1-6; D uncertain. V shed 4 bases and J shed 6 bases, with 7 bases lying between them. Germline lookup yields CDR1 LGHNA and CDR2 YNFKEQ. This CDR3 comprises 13 residues.

The chain employs TRBV24-1 and TRBJ2-2, with D unclear. V was trimmed by 4 bases and J by 6 bases, leaving 8 bases between them. The CDR3 has 13 amino acids. CDR1 and CDR2 from the germline V gene are KGHDR and SFDVKD. CDR3 protein: CATSDHGAGELFF. Written as DNA, the CDR3 is TGTGCCACCAGTGACCATGGCGCCGGGGAGCTGTTTTTT.

The rearrangement links TRBV5-1 to TRBJ2-1, with 15 bases matching TRBD2. Unmatched junction bases numbered 6, after V lost 1 base and J lost 7 bases. The CDR3 contains 17 residues. The germline gives CDR1 SGHRS, CDR2 YFSETQ. This CDR3 reads CASSLTAGTSGRNEQFF. CDR3 coding DNA: TGCGCCAGCAGCTTGACCGCGGGGACTAGCGGGAGGAATGAGCAGTTCTTC.

The chain uses TRBV5-6 and TRBJ1-3; no definite D call. The CDR3 has 14 residues. From germline, CDR1 is SGHDT and CDR2 YYEEEE. V lost 1 base and J lost 3, with 8 bases in between. DNA of the CDR3: TGTGCCAGCAGCTTGTGGGGTGGTGGAAACACCATATATTTT. Its protein is CASSLWGGGNTIYF.

The chain joins TRBV14 to TRBJ2-7; no definite D call. V was clipped by 0 bases and J by 4 bases, with 16 bases between them. Per the germline V gene, CDR1 is SGHDN and CDR2 is FVKESK. The CDR3 runs to 16 residues. CDR3 region: CASSQDRAYRRYEQYF. The DNA of the CDR3 is TGTGCCAGCAGCCAAGATCGGGCTTATCGCCGTTACGAGCAGTACTTC. The full variable domain, rest sourced from reference TRBV14 and TRBJ2-7, is EAGVTQFPSHSVIEKGQTVTLRCDPISGHDNLYWYRRVMGKEIKFLLHFVKESKQDESGMPNNRFLAERTGGTYSTLKVQPAELEDSGVYFCASSQDRAYRRYEQYFGPGTRLTVT.

This chain uses TRBV5-1 with TRBJ1-4; D remains ambiguous. V lost 0 bases, J lost 0 bases, and 12 bases lay in between. CDR1 and CDR2 (germline): SGHRS, YFSETQ. CDR3 length: 17 residues. The CDR3: CASSLAPDPATNEKLFF. In DNA, the CDR3 is TGCGCCAGCAGCTTGGCCCCTGACCCTGCAACTAATGAAAAACTGTTTTTT.

The chain carries TRBV10-3 and TRBJ1-1; TRBD1 matches at 9 bases. The CDR3 contains 17 residues. CDR1 and CDR2 from the germline V gene are ENHRY and SYGVKD. V dropped 6 bases and J dropped 5; count of bases not matched to a gene: 16. CDR3 residues: CAIRPLPGQGTVTEAFF. The CDR3 DNA follows: TGTGCCATCAGGCCACTCCCGGGACAGGGTACAGTAACTGAAGCTTTCTTT.

V is TRBV6-6 and J is TRBJ2-1; 9 nucleotides agree with TRBD2. V was clipped by 6 bases and J by 8 bases; unmatched bases: 11. The CDR3 loop spans 15 amino acids. CDR1 is MNHNY, CDR2 SVGAGI, per germline (reference sequence). DNA for the CDR3: TGTGCCAGCAGGCGAAGGGGACTAGCTGCCGATGAGCAGTTCTTC. Its translation: CASRRRGLAADEQFF.

The chain recombines TRBV29-1 with TRBJ2-1; a weak D match, TRBD1 (5 bases). The V gene's germline CDR1 is SQVTM and CDR2 ANQGSEA. The CDR3 spans 13 residues. Trimming took 4 bases from V and 6 from J, leaving 13 bases between them. The CDR3 spells CSVVERGANEQFF. DNA of the CDR3: TGCAGCGTTGTGGAAAGGGGCGCCAATGAGCAGTTCTTC.

The J gene is TRBJ1-1, the V gene TRBV19, with D unresolved. The CDR3 is made up of 12 amino acids. The germline V gene encodes CDR1 LNHDA and CDR2 SQIVND (reference sequence). Trimming stripped 11 bases from V and 5 bases from J, with 15 bases between. CDR3 in amino acids: CAVAPGRTEAFF. The DNA for the CDR3 is TGTGCCGTCGCTCCAGGAAGGACTGAAGCTTTCTTT.

The chain joins TRBV5-6 to TRBJ2-1, with a possible D match to TRBD1 (5 bases). Germline CDR1 SGHDT, CDR2 YYEEEE. The CDR3 totals 15 residues. V was pared by 3 bases and J by 4 bases, with 14 bases between. CDR3 sequence reads: CASSSGHRTYNEQFF. Here the CDR3 DNA reads TGTGCCAGCAGCTCCGGACACCGCACGTACAATGAGCAGTTCTTC. The variable domain in full, with the rest retrieved from reference TRBV5-6 and TRBJ2-1, is DAGVTQSPTHLIKTRGQQVTLRCSPKSGHDTVSWYQQALGQGPQFIFQYYEEEERQRGNFPDRFSGHQFPNYSSELNVNALLLGDSALYLCASSSGHRTYNEQFFGPGTRLTVL.

The DNA of the CDR3 is TGTGCCAGCAGCCAAGGAGGACAGCCCCAGCATTTT. Translating gives CASSQGGQPQHF. The chain couples TRBV4-2 to TRBJ1-5; D is unclear. Germline V gene sequence: CDR1 LGHNA, CDR2 YNFKEQ. The V and J ends lost 1 base and 7 bases respectively, with 5 bases between them. The CDR3 loop spans 12 amino acids.

V and J are TRBV28 and TRBJ2-7, with TRBD2 as a possible D gene (7 bases). Germline V gene data show CDR1 as MDHEN and CDR2 as SYDVKM. CDR3 length: 12 residues. V gave up 3 bases and J gave up 9 bases, with 12 bases separating them. Here the CDR3 reads CASSFRGAAQYF. The CDR3 bases are TGTGCCAGCAGTTTTCGGGGGGCTGCGCAGTACTTC.

This chain joins TRBV3-1 (or the pseudogene TRBV3-2) and TRBJ2-5; TRBD1 or TRBD2 may be the D gene (7 bases each). The germline gives CDR1 LGHDT, CDR2 YNNKEL (reference sequence). Trimming left V 1 base short and J 1 base short, with 22 bases between. The CDR3 contains 19 residues. The CDR3 region is CASSQAGGPGTEGQETQYF. CDR3 DNA sequence: TGTGCCAGCAGCCAAGCGGGGGGTCCCGGGACAGAAGGCCAAGAGACCCAGTACTTC.